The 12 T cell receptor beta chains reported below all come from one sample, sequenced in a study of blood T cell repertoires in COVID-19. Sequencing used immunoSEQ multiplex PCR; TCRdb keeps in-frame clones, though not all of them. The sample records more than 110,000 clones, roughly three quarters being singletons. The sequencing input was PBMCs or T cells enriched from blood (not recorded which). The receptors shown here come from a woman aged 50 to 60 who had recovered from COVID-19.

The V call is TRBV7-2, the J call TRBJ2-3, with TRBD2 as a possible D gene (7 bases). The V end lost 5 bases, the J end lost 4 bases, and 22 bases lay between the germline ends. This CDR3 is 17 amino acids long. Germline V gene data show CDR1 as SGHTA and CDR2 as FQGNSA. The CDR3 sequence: CASSPGEGGGAADTQYF. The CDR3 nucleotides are TGTGCCAGCAGCCCAGGGGAGGGGGGTGGCGCGGCAGATACGCAGTATTTT.

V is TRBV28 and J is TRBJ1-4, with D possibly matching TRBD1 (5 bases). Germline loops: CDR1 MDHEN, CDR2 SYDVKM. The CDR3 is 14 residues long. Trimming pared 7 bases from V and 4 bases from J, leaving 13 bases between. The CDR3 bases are TGTGCCAGCATAACTGGGGGGAATAATGAAAAACTGTTTTTT. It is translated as CASITGGNNEKLFF.

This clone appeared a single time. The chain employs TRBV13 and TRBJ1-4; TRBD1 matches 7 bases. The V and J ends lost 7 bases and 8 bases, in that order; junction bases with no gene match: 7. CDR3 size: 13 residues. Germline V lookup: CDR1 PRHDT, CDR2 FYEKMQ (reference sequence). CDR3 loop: CASTDRVGEKLFF. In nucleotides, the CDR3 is TGTGCCAGCACCGACAGGGTTGGGGAAAAACTGTTTTTT.

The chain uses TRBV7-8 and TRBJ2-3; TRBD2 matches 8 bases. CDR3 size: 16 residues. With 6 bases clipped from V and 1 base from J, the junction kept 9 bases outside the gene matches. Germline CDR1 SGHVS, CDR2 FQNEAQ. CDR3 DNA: TGTGCCAGCAGTCCAACCGGGACTAGGGGCACAGATACGCAGTATTTT. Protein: CASSPTGTRGTDTQYF.

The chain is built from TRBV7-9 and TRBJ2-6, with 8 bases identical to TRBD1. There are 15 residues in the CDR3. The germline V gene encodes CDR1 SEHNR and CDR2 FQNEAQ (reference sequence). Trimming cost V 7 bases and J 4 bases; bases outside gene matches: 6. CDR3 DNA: TGTGCCAGCAACATGGACAGGGCCGGGGCCAACGTCCTGACTTTC. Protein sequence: CASNMDRAGANVLTF. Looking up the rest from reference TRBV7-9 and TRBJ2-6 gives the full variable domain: DTGVSQNPRHKITKRGQNVTFRCDPISEHNRLYWYRQTLGQGPEFLTYFQNEAQLEKSRLLSDRFSAERPKGSFSTLEIQRTEQGDSAMYLCASNMDRAGANVLTFGAGSRLTVL.

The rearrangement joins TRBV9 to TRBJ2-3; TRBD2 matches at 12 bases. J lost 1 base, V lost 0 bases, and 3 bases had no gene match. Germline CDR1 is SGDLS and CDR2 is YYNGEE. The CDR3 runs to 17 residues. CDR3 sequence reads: CASSVARLAGGTDTQYF. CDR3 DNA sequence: TGTGCCAGCAGCGTAGCCCGACTAGCGGGGGGCACAGATACGCAGTATTTT.

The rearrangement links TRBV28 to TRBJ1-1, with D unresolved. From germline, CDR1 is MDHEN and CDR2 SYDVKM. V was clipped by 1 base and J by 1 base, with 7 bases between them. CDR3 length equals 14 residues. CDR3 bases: TGTGCCAGCAGTTTATTGTTGGCGAACACTGAAGCTTTCTTT. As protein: CASSLLLANTEAFF.

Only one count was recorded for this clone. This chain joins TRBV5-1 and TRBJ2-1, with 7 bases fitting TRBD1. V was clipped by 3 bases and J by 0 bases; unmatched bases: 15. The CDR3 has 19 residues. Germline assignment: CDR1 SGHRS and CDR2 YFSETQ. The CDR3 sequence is CASSSVGGQADFSYNEQFF. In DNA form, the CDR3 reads TGCGCCAGCAGCTCGGTCGGCGGACAGGCTGATTTCTCCTACAATGAGCAGTTCTTC.

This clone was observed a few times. CDR3 loop: CASSQDTSGGDTEAFF. Here the CDR3 DNA reads TGCGCCAGCAGCCAAGATACTTCCGGGGGAGACACTGAAGCTTTCTTT. V and J are TRBV4-1 and TRBJ1-1, with D maybe TRBD1 (5 bases). Trimming shortened V by 0 bases and J by 3 bases, and 14 bases separated the two germline ends. The CDR3 has 16 amino acids. The germline V gene encodes CDR1 MGHRA and CDR2 YSYEKL.

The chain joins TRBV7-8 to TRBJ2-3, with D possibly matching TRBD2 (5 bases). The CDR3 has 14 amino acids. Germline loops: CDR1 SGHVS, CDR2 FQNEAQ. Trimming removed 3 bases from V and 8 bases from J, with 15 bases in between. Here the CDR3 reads CASSFSAGGGTQYF. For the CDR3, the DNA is TGTGCCAGCAGCTTTAGCGCGGGTGGAGGTACGCAGTATTTT.

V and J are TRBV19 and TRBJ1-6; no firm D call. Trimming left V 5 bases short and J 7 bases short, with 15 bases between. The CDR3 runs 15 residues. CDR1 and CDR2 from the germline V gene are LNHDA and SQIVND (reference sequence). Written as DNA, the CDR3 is TGTGCCAGTAGTCTCCCCGCTCGCGGAAATTCACCCCTCCACTTT. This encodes CASSLPARGNSPLHF.

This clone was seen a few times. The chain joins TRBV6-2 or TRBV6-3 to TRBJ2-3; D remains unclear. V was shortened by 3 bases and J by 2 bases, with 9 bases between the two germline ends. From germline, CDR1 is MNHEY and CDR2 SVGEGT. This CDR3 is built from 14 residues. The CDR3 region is CASSYNYYTDTQYF. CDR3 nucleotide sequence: TGTGCCAGCAGTTATAACTACTACACAGATACGCAGTATTTT.